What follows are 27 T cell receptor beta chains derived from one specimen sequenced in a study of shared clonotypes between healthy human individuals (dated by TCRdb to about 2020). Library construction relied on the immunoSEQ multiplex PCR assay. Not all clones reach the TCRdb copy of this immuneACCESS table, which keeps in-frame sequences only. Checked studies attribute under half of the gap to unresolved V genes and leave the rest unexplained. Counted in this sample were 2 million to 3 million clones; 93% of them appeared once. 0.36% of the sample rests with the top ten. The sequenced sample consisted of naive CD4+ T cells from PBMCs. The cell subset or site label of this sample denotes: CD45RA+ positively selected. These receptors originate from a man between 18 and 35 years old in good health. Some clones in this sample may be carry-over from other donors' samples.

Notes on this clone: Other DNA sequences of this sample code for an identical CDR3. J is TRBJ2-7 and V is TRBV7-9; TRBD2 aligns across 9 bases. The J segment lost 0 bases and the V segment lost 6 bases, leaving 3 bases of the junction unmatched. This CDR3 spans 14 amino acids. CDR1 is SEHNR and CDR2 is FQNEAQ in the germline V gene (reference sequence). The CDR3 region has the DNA TGTGCCAGCAGTTTTAGCGGGAGCTCCTACGAGCAGTACTTC. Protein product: CASSFSGSSYEQYF.

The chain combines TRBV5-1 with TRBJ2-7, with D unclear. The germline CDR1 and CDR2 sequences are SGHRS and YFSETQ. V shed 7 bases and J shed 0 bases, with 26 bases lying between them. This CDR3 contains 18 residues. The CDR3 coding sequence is TGCGCCAGCTCCCCGGGCGTTCGGGCTGGACCAAGCTCCTACGAGCAGTACTTC. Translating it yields CASSPGVRAGPSSYEQYF. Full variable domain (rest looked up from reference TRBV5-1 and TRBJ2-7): KAGVTQTPRYLIKTRGQQVTLSCSPISGHRSVSWYQQTPGQGLQFLFEYFSETQRNKGNFPGRFSGRQFSNSRSEMNVSTLELGDSALYLCASSPGVRAGPSSYEQYFGPGTRLTVT.

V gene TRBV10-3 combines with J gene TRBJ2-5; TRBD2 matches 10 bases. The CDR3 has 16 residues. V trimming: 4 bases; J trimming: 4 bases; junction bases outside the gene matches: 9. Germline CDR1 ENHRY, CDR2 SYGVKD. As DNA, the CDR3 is TGTGCCATCAGTGGGGGGCTAGCGGGAGAGATAGAGACCCAGTACTTC. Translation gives CAISGGLAGEIETQYF.

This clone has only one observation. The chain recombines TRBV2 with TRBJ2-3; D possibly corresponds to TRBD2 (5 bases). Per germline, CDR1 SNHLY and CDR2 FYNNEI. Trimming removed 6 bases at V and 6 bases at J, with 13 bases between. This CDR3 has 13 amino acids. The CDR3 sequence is CASSLGRRDTQYF. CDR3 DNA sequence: TGTGCCAGCAGCCTGGGGAGAAGGGATACGCAGTATTTT.

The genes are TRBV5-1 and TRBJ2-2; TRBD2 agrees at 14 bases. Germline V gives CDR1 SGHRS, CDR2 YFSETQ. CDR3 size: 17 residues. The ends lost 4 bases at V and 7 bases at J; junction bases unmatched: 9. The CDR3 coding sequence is TGCGCCAGCAGCGCGGGACTAGCGGGAGATTGGAACGGGGAGCTGTTTTTT. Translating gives CASSAGLAGDWNGELFF.

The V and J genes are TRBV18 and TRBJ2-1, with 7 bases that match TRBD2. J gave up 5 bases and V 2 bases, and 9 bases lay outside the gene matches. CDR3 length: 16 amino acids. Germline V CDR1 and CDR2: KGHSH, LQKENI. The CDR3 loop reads CASSPVAGPIHNEQFF. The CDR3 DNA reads TGTGCCAGCTCACCAGTAGCGGGCCCCATCCACAATGAGCAGTTCTTC.

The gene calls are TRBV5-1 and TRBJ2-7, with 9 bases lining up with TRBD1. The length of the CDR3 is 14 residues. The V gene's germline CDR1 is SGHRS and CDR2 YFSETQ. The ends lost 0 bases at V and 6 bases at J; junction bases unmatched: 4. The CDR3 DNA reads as TGCGCCAGCAGCTTGGTCGGGACAGGGTCCGAGCAGTACTTC. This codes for CASSLVGTGSEQYF.

CDR3 loop: CASSLMGQGNTEAFF. The CDR3 nucleotides are TGCGCCAGCAGCTTGATGGGACAGGGCAACACTGAAGCTTTCTTT. V usage is TRBV5-1 and J usage is TRBJ1-1; TRBD1 matches 9 bases. CDR1 is SGHRS and CDR2 is YFSETQ in the germline V gene. CDR3 length: 15 amino acids. Germline trimming cut 1 base from V and 2 bases from J; bases unmatched to any gene: 3.

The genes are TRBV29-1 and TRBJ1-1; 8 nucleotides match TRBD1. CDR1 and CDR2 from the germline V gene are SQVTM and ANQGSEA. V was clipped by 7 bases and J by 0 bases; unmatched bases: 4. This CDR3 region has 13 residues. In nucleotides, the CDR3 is TGCAGCGGTAACAGGGGGATGAACACTGAAGCTTTCTTT. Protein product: CSGNRGMNTEAFF. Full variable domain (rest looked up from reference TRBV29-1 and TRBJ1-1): SAVISQKPSRDICQRGTSLTIQCQVDSQVTMMFWYRQQPGQSLTLIATANQGSEATYESGFVIDKFPISRPNLTFSTLTVSNMSPEDSSIYLCSGNRGMNTEAFFGQGTRLTVV.

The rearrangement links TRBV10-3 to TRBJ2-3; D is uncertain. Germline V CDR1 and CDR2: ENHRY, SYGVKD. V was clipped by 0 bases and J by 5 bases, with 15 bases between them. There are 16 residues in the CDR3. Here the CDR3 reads CAISESGPGRKDTQYF. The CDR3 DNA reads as TGTGCCATCAGTGAGTCTGGCCCAGGTCGTAAAGATACGCAGTATTTT.

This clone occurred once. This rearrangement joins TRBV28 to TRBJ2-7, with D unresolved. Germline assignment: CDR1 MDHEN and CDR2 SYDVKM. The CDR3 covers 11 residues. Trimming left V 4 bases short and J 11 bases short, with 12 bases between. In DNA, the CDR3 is TGTGCCAGCAGTTACCGGACCATGGAGTACTTC. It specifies CASSYRTMEYF.

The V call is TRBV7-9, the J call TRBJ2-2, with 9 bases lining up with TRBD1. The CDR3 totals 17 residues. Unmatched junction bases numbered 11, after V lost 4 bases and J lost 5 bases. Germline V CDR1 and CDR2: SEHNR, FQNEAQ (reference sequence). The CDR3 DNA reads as TGTGCCAGCAGCTCCCAAGGGACAGGGCGGTGGACCGGGGAGCTGTTTTTT. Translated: CASSSQGTGRWTGELFF. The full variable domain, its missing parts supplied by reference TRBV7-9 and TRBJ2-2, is DTGVSQNPRHKITKRGQNVTFRCDPISEHNRLYWYRQTLGQGPEFLTYFQNEAQLEKSRLLSDRFSAERPKGSFSTLEIQRTEQGDSAMYLCASSSQGTGRWTGELFFGEGSRLTVL.

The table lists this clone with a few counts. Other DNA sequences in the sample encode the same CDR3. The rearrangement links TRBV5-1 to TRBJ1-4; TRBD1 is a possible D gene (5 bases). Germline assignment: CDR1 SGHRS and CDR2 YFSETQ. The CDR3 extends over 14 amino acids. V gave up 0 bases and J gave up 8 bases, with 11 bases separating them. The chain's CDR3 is CASSLGTGGEKLFF. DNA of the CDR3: TGCGCCAGCAGCTTGGGCACAGGTGGCGAAAAACTGTTTTTT.

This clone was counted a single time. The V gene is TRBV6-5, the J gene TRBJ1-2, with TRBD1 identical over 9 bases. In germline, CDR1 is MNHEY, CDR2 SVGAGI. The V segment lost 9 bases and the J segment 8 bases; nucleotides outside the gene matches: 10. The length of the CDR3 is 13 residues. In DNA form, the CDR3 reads TGTGCCAGTAGGACAGGGGAGGTAAAAGGCTACACCTTC. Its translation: CASRTGEVKGYTF.

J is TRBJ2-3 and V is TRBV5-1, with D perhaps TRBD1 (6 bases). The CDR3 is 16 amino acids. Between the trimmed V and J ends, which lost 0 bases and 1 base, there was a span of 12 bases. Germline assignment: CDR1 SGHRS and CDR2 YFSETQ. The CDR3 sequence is CASSLEGVPRTDTQYF. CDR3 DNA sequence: TGCGCCAGCAGCTTGGAGGGGGTCCCGCGCACAGATACGCAGTATTTT.

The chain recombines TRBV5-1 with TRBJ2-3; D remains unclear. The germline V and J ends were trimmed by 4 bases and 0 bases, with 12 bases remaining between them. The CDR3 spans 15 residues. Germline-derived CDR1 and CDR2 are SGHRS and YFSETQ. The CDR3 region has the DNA TGCGCCAGCAGCCAGAGGCAAACTAGCACAGATACGCAGTATTTT. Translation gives CASSQRQTSTDTQYF.

This CDR3 is CAWSMGTSHEKLFF. CDR3 bases: TGTGCCTGGAGTATGGGGACAAGTCATGAAAAACTGTTTTTT. V and J are TRBV30 and TRBJ1-4; TRBD1 might be the D (6 bases). The CDR3 extends over 14 amino acids. In germline, CDR1 is GTSNPN, CDR2 SVGIG (reference sequence). Trimming took off 2 bases at V and 6 bases at J, with 13 bases between the two ends.

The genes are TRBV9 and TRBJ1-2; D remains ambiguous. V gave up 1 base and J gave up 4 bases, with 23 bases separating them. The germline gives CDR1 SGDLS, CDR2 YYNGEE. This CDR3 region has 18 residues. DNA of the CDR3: TGTGCCAGCAGCGTAACTAAAGGCAGACCCTCGTCCTTCTATGGCTACACCTTC. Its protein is CASSVTKGRPSSFYGYTF. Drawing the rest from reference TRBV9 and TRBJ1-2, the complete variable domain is DSGVTQTPKHLITATGQRVTLRCSPRSGDLSVYWYQQSLDQGLQFLIQYYNGEERAKGNILERFSAQQFPDLHSELNLSSLELGDSALYFCASSVTKGRPSSFYGYTFGSGTRLTVV.

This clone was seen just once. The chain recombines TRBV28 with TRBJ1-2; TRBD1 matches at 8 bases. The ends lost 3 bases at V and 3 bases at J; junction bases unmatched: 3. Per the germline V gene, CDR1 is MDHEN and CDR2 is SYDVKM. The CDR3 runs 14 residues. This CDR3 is CASSFSGGDYGYTF. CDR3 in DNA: TGTGCCAGCAGTTTTTCAGGGGGCGACTATGGCTACACCTTC.

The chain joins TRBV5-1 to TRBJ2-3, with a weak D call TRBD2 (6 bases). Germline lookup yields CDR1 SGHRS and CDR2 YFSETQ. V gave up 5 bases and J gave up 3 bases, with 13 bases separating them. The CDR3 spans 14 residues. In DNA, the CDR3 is TGCGCCAGCAGTGCCTGGGGGGAGACAGATACGCAGTATTTT. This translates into CASSAWGETDTQYF.

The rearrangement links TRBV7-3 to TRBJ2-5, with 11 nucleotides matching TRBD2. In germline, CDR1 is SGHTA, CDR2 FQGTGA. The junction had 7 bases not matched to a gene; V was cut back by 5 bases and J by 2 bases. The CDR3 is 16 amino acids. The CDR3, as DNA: TGTGCCAGCAGCCCCCGGGTAGCGGGAGGGCAAGAGACCCAGTACTTC. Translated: CASSPRVAGGQETQYF. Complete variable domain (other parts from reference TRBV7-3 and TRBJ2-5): GAGVSQTPSNKVTEKGKYVELRCDPISGHTALYWYRQSLGQGPEFLIYFQGTGAADDSGLPNDRFFAVRPEGSVSTLKIQRTERGDSAVYLCASSPRVAGGQETQYFGPGTRLLVL.

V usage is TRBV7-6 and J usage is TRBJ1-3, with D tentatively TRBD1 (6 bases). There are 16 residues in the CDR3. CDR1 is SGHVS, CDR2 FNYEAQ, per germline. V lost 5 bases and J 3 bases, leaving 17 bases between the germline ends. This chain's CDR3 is CASSPAGATLGNTIYF. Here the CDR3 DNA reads TGTGCCAGCAGCCCCGCGGGGGCCACCCTTGGAAACACCATATATTTT.

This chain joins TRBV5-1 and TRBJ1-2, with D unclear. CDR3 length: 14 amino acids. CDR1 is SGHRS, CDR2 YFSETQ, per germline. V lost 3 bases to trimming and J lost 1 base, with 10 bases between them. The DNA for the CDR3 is TGCGCCAGCAGCTCGTCGACATTTAACTATGGCTACACCTTC. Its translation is CASSSSTFNYGYTF. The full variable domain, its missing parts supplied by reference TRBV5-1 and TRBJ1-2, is KAGVTQTPRYLIKTRGQQVTLSCSPISGHRSVSWYQQTPGQGLQFLFEYFSETQRNKGNFPGRFSGRQFSNSRSEMNVSTLELGDSALYLCASSSSTFNYGYTFGSGTRLTVV.

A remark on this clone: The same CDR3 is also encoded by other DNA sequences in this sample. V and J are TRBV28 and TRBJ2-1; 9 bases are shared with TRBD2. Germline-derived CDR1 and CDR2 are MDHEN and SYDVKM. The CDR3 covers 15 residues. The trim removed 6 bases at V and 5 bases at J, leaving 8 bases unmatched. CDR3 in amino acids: CASRGAGGPHNEQFF. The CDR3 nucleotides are TGTGCCAGCAGGGGTGCGGGAGGGCCCCACAATGAGCAGTTCTTC.

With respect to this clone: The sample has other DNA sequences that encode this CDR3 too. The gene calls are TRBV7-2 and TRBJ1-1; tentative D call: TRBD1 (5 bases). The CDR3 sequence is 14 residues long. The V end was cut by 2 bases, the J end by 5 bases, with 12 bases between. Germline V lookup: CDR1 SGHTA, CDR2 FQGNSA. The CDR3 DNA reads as TGTGCCAGCAGCTTAAGGGGCAGAGATACTGAAGCTTTCTTT. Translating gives CASSLRGRDTEAFF.

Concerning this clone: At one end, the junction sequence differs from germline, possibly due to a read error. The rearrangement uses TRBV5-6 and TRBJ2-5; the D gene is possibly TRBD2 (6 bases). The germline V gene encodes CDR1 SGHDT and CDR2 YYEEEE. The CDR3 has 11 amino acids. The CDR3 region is CASGRREGTDF. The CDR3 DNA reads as TGTGCCAGCGGACGGAGGGAAGGGACGGACTTC. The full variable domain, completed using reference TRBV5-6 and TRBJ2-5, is DAGVTQSPTHLIKTRGQQVTLRCSPKSGHDTVSWYQQALGQGPQFIFQYYEEEERQRGNFPDRFSGHQFPNYSSELNVNALLLGDSALYLCASGRREGTDFGPGTRLLVL.

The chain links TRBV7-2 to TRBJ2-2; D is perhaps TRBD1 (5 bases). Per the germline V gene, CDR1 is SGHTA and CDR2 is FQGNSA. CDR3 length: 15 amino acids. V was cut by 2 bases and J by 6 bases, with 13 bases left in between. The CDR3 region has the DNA TGTGCCAGCAGCTTACAGGGTTTGGGGTCCGGGGAGCTGTTTTTT. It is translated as CASSLQGLGSGELFF.